This passage covers 17 T cell receptor beta chains from one sample sequenced in a study of OX40 agonist ivuxolimab in advanced cancers. Method: immunoSEQ multiplex PCR; TCRdb's copy keeps in-frame clones and lacks some. Counted here are more than 65,000 clones, roughly 88% occurring once; the ten biggest clones make up roughly 0.59%. The specimen was CD4+ or CD8+ T cells sorted from blood, collected in a trial of the OX40 agonist ivuxolimab. Every receptor here comes from an adult with an advanced solid tumor such as melanoma, head and neck, liver or kidney cancer.

This rearrangement joins TRBV6-5 to TRBJ1-1, with TRBD1 identical over 7 bases. This CDR3 is built from 12 residues. V was pared by 5 bases and J by 10 bases, with 7 bases of the junction left unmatched. Germline CDR1 reads MNHEY; CDR2 reads SVGAGI. CDR3 sequence: CASSRDRARAFF. As DNA, the CDR3 is TGTGCCAGCAGTCGCGACAGGGCGAGAGCTTTCTTT.

J is TRBJ1-6 and V is TRBV19, with 7 bases fitting TRBD1. Germline-derived CDR1 and CDR2 are LNHDA and SQIVND (reference sequence). The CDR3 is 13 amino acids. The V and J ends lost 5 bases and 9 bases, in that order; junction bases with no gene match: 4. The CDR3 loop reads CASSLGGGSPLHF. For the CDR3, the DNA is TGTGCCAGTAGTTTAGGGGGCGGTTCACCCCTCCACTTT.

A single count supports this clone. The V gene is TRBV5-1, the J gene TRBJ1-1; TRBD1 matches at 8 bases. Germline V CDR1 and CDR2: SGHRS, YFSETQ. The J segment lost 0 bases and the V segment lost 2 bases, leaving 9 bases of the junction unmatched. The CDR3 length is 17 residues. CDR3 loop: CASSFDRGGPMNTEAFF. CDR3 DNA sequence: TGCGCCAGCAGCTTCGACAGGGGTGGGCCAATGAACACTGAAGCTTTCTTT.

The chain couples TRBV11-2 to TRBJ1-2, with TRBD1 matching 7 bases. The CDR3 loop spans 13 amino acids. The V and J ends lost 5 bases and 8 bases, in that order; junction bases with no gene match: 8. The germline gives CDR1 SGHAT, CDR2 FQNNGV. CDR3 amino acids: CASSPTIGGGYTF. The CDR3 DNA sequence: TGTGCCAGCAGCCCTACTATAGGGGGCGGCTACACCTTC.

The CDR3 is CASRRDYRTDEQFF. The CDR3 nucleotides read TGTGCCAGCAGACGGGACTATCGGACGGATGAGCAGTTCTTC. This chain links TRBV5-4 with TRBJ2-1; 7 positions agree with TRBD2. The ends lost 5 bases at V and 8 bases at J; junction bases unmatched: 10. Germline CDR1 reads SGHNT; CDR2 reads YYREEE (reference sequence). The CDR3 consists of 14 residues.

The count of this clone is one. This chain joins TRBV10-1 and TRBJ2-7, with D perhaps being TRBD1 or TRBD2 (6 bases each). The CDR3 contains 14 residues. Trimming removed 5 bases from V and 4 bases from J, with 15 bases in between. Germline loops: CDR1 WNHNN, CDR2 SYGVQD (reference sequence). In nucleotides, the CDR3 is TGCGCCAGCAGTCAGGGGCCGGGGGAGTACGAGCAGTACTTC. Its protein product is CASSQGPGEYEQYF.

V usage is TRBV6-1 and J usage is TRBJ2-2; 9 nucleotides agree with TRBD1. Germline V gene data show CDR1 as MNHNS and CDR2 as SASEGT. The ends lost 11 bases at V and 4 bases at J; junction bases unmatched: 8. CDR3 length: 14 residues. Written as DNA, the CDR3 is TGTGCCGGCGGACAGGGGTTGAGCACCGGGGAGCTGTTTTTT. The encoded protein is CAGGQGLSTGELFF.

The V gene is TRBV5-1, the J gene TRBJ1-6, with a tentative D call TRBD1 (5 bases). Trimming cost V 2 bases and J 9 bases, with 12 bases left between them. Germline V gene sequence: CDR1 SGHRS, CDR2 YFSETQ. CDR3 length equals 14 residues. DNA for the CDR3: TGCGCCAGCAGCTTAGGGGACGGCAGTTCACCCCTCCACTTT. Translating gives CASSLGDGSSPLHF.

V usage is TRBV10-2 and J usage is TRBJ1-1; 7 positions match TRBD1. The length of the CDR3 is 15 residues. V shed 3 bases and J 0 bases; nucleotides not matched to a gene: 4. Germline V CDR1 and CDR2: WSHSY, SAAADI. The CDR3 region is CASSDRGTMNTEAFF. CDR3 nucleotide sequence: TGCGCCAGCAGTGACAGGGGGACCATGAACACTGAAGCTTTCTTT.

In DNA, the CDR3 is TGTGCCAGCAGACGCTCTGGGGCCAACGTCCTGACTTTC. Translating gives CASRRSGANVLTF. The chain links TRBV5-6 to TRBJ2-6; D unclear. Trimming pared 5 bases from V and 0 bases from J, leaving 3 bases between. The CDR3 spans 13 residues. Per the germline V gene, CDR1 is SGHDT and CDR2 is YYEEEE.

V usage is TRBV21-1 and J usage is TRBJ1-4; the table gives TRBD1 as D, unverified against the DNA. TRBV21-1 is an annotated pseudogene. The CDR3 has 15 amino acids. Here the CDR3 DNA reads TGTGCCAGCGCCCAAACAGGGGTGACTAATGAAAAACTGTTTTTT. Translated: CASAQTGVTNEKLFF.

The chain combines TRBV5-1 with TRBJ2-7; 10 bases fit TRBD2. Germline V gene data show CDR1 as SGHRS and CDR2 as YFSETQ. The CDR3 is 17 residues long. Trimming at V came to 0 bases and at J to 2 bases, leaving 8 bases not matched to a gene. CDR3 region: CASSLGGVAGGPYEQYF. The DNA of the CDR3 is TGCGCCAGCAGCTTGGGCGGCGTAGCGGGGGGCCCCTACGAGCAGTACTTC. Complete variable domain (other parts from reference TRBV5-1 and TRBJ2-7): KAGVTQTPRYLIKTRGQQVTLSCSPISGHRSVSWYQQTPGQGLQFLFEYFSETQRNKGNFPGRFSGRQFSNSRSEMNVSTLELGDSALYLCASSLGGVAGGPYEQYFGPGTRLTVT.

The rearrangement uses TRBV28 and TRBJ1-2; D may be TRBD1 (6 bases). Trimming pared 6 bases from V and 4 bases from J, leaving 12 bases between. Germline V gives CDR1 MDHEN, CDR2 SYDVKM. The CDR3 has 13 amino acids. This chain's CDR3 is CASRHGTPYGYTF. The CDR3 DNA sequence: TGTGCCAGCAGACACGGGACACCCTATGGCTACACCTTC.

J is TRBJ1-1 and V is TRBV5-4; 7 bases align to TRBD1. The CDR3 covers 15 residues. J lost 10 bases, V lost 4 bases, and 16 bases had no gene match. CDR1 is SGHNT, CDR2 YYREEE, per germline (reference sequence). CDR3 nucleotide sequence: TGTGCCAGCAGCCCGGGACAGTCGTTCGTTGGTGTAGCTTTCTTT. Residues: CASSPGQSFVGVAFF.

V and J are TRBV5-6 and TRBJ2-2; D not certain. CDR1 is SGHDT and CDR2 is YYEEEE in the germline V gene. This CDR3 spans 16 amino acids. Between the trimmed V and J ends, which lost 4 bases and 0 bases, there was a span of 13 bases. The chain's CDR3 is CASSPVAGANTGELFF. Written as DNA, the CDR3 is TGTGCCAGCAGCCCAGTCGCAGGTGCGAACACCGGGGAGCTGTTTTTT.

This chain uses TRBV7-8 with TRBJ2-5; 8 nucleotides match TRBD2. The V gene end was trimmed by 3 bases and the J gene end by 4 bases; junction bases not matched to a gene: 4. This CDR3 region has 14 residues. Germline loops: CDR1 SGHVS, CDR2 FQNEAQ. CDR3 coding DNA: TGTGCCAGCAGCTTCGGACTAGCTGCAGAGACCCAGTACTTC. Residues: CASSFGLAAETQYF.

The V and J genes are TRBV1 and TRBJ2-7; no DNA check was done on the table's D call, TRBD2. TRBV1 is designated a pseudogene. CDR3 length: 16 amino acids. The CDR3 DNA is TGCACCAGCAGCCAAGAAGAACGGGGGGGGCCGAGGGAGCAGTACTTC. This codes for CTSSQEERGGPREQYF.